This T cell receptor (beta chain) emerged from a study of graft-versus-host responses after intestinal transplantation. As for the study in general: Following induction with anti-thymocyte globulin, all recipients were given tacrolimus and steroids for about three years.

The protocol was immunoSEQ multiplex PCR, while the TCRdb copy is restricted to in-frame clones and leaves out a portion. The sample includes about 90,000 clones, around 83% of them seen just once. About this clone itself: Its specificity is unknown.

The germline V gene has CDR1 SEHNR and CDR2 FQNEAQ (reference sequence). V lost 7 bases and J lost 1; bases outside the gene matches: 8. The CDR3 length is 15 residues. This chain links TRBV7-9 with TRBJ2-3; 7 bases agree with TRBD2. Source: unstimulated CD8+ T cells sorted from spleen or lymph node cells, taken before intestinal transplant. This clonotype was sampled from a human donor who received an intestinal transplant. CDR3 DNA sequence: TGTGCCAGCACGTCTCAGCGGGAAGGCACAGATACGCAGTATTTT. Translating gives CASTSQREGTDTQYF. Based on the CDR3 plus reference TRBV7-9 and TRBJ2-3, the full variable domain is DTGVSQNPRHKITKRGQNVTFRCDPISEHNRLYWYRQTLGQGPEFLTYFQNEAQLEKSRLLSDRFSAERPKGSFSTLEIQRTEQGDSAMYLCASTSQREGTDTQYFGPGTRLTVL.